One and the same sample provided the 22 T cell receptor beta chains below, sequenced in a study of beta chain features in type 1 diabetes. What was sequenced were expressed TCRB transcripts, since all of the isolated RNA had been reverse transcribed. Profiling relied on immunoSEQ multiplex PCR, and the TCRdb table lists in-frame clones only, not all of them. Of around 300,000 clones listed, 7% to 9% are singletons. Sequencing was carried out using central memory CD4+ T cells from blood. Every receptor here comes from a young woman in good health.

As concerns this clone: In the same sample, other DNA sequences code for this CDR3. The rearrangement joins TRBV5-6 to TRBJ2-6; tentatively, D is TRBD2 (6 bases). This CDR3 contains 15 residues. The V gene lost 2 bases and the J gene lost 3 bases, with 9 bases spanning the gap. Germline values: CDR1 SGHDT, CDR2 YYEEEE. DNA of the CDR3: TGTGCCAGCAGCTTCTACGGGAGTGGGGCCAACGTCCTGACTTTC. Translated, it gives CASSFYGSGANVLTF. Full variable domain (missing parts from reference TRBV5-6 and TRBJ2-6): DAGVTQSPTHLIKTRGQQVTLRCSPKSGHDTVSWYQQALGQGPQFIFQYYEEEERQRGNFPDRFSGHQFPNYSSELNVNALLLGDSALYLCASSFYGSGANVLTFGAGSRLTVL.

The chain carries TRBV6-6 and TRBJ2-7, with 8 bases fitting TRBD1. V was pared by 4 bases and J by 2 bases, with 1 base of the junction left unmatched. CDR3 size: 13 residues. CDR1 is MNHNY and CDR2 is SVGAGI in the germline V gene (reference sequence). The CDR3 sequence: CASSLQGAYEQYV. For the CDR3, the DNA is TGTGCCAGCAGTTTACAGGGGGCCTACGAGCAGTACGTC.

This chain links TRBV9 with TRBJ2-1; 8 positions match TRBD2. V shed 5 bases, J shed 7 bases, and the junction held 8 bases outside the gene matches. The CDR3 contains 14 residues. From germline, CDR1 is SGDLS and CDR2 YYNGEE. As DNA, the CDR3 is TGTGCCAGCAGAGGAGATAGCGGGGCTAATGAGCAGTTCTTC. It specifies CASRGDSGANEQFF.

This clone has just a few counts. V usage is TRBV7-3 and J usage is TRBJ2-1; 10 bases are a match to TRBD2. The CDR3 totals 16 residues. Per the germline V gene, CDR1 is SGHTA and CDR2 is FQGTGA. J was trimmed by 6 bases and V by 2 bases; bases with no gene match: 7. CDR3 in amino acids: CASSLLALAGTNEQFF. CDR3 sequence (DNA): TGTGCCAGCAGCTTATTGGCACTAGCGGGAACCAATGAGCAGTTCTTC.

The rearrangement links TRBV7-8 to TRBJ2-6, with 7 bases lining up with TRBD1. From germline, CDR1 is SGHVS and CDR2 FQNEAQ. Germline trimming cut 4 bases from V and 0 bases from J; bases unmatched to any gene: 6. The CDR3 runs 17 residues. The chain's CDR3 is CASSSGTALSGANVLTF. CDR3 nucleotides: TGTGCCAGCAGCTCGGGGACAGCCCTCTCTGGGGCCAACGTCCTGACTTTC.

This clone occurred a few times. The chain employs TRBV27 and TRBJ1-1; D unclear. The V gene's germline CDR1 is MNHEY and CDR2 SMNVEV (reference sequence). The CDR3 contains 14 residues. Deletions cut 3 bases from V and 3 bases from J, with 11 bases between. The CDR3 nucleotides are TGTGCCAGCAGTTTCCAACGCCGGGACACTGAAGCTTTCTTT. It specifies CASSFQRRDTEAFF.

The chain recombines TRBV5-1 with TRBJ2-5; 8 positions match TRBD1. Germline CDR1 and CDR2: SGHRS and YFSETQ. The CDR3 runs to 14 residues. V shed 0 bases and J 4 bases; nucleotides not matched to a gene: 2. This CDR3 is CASSLEGQGETQYF. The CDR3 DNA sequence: TGCGCCAGCAGCTTGGAAGGACAGGGAGAGACCCAGTACTTC. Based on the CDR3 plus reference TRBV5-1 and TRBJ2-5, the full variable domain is KAGVTQTPRYLIKTRGQQVTLSCSPISGHRSVSWYQQTPGQGLQFLFEYFSETQRNKGNFPGRFSGRQFSNSRSEMNVSTLELGDSALYLCASSLEGQGETQYFGPGTRLLVL.

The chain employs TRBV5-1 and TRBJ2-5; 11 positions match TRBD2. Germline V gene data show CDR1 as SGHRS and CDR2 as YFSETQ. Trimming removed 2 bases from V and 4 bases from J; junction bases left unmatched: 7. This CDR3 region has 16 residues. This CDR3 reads CASSFPNSGGAETQYF. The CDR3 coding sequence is TGCGCCAGCAGCTTCCCCAATAGCGGGGGGGCAGAGACCCAGTACTTC.

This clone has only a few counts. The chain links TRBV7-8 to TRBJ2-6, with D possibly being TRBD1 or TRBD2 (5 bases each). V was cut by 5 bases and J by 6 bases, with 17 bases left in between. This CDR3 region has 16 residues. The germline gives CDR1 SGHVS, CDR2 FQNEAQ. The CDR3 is CASSTRDGALANVLTF. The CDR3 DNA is TGTGCCAGCAGCACGCGCGACGGGGCGTTGGCCAACGTCCTGACTTTC.

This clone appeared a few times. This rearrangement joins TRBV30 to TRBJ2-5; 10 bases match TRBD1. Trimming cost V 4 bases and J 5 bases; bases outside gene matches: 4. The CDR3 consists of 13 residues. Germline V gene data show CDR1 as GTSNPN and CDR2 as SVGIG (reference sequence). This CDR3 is CAWKGQGSETQYF. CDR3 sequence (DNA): TGTGCCTGGAAGGGACAGGGGTCGGAGACCCAGTACTTC.

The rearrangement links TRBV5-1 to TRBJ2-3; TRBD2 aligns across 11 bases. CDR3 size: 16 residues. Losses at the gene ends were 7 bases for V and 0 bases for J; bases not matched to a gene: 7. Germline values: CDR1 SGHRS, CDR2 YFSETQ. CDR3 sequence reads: CASASGLADSTDTQYF. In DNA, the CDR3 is TGCGCCAGCGCCTCGGGACTAGCGGACAGCACAGATACGCAGTATTTT.

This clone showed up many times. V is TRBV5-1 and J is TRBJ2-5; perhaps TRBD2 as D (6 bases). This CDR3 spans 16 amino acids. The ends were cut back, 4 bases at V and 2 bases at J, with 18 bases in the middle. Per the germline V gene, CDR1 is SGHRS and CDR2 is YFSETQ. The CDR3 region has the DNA TGCGCCAGCAGCCTCTTTCGGGGAGGAACACAAGAGACCCAGTACTTC. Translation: CASSLFRGGTQETQYF. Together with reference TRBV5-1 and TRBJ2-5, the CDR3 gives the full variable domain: KAGVTQTPRYLIKTRGQQVTLSCSPISGHRSVSWYQQTPGQGLQFLFEYFSETQRNKGNFPGRFSGRQFSNSRSEMNVSTLELGDSALYLCASSLFRGGTQETQYFGPGTRLLVL.

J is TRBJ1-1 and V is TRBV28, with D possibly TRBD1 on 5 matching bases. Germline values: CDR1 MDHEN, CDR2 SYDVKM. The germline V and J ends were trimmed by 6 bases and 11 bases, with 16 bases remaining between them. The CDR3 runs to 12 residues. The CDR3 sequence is CASSLYRGVAFF. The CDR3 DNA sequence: TGTGCCAGCAGCTTGTATCGGGGGGTTGCTTTCTTT.

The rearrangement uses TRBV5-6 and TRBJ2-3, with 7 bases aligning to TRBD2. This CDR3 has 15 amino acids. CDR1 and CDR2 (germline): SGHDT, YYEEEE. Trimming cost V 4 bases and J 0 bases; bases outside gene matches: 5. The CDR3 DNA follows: TGTGCCAGCAGCCCAGGGACTACAAGCACAGATACGCAGTATTTT. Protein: CASSPGTTSTDTQYF.

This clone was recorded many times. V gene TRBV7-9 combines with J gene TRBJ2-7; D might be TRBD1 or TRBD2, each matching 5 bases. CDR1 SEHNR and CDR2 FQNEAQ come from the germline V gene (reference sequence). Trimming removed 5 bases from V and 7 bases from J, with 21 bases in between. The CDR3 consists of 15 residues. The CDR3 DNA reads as TGTGCCAGCAGCCCCCGGGATGGGGCAAATGGAGAGCAGTACTTC. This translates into CASSPRDGANGEQYF.

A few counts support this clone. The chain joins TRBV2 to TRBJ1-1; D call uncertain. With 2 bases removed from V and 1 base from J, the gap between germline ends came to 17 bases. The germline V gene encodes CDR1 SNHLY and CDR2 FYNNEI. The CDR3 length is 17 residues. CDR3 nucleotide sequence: TGTGCCAGCAGTGAATTTTCGGCGGTAACCTCGAACACTGAAGCTTTCTTT. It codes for CASSEFSAVTSNTEAFF. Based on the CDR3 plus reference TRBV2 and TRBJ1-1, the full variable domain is EPEVTQTPSHQVTQMGQEVILRCVPISNHLYFYWYRQILGQKVEFLVSFYNNEISEKSEIFDDQFSVERPDGSNFTLKIRSTKLEDSAMYFCASSEFSAVTSNTEAFFGQGTRLTVV.

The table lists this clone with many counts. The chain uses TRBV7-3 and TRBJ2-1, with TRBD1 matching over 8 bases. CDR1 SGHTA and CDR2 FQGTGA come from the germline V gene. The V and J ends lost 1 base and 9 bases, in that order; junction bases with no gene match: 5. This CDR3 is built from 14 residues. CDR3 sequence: CASSLKVTGAEQFF. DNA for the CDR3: TGTGCCAGCAGCTTAAAGGTGACAGGGGCTGAGCAGTTCTTC.

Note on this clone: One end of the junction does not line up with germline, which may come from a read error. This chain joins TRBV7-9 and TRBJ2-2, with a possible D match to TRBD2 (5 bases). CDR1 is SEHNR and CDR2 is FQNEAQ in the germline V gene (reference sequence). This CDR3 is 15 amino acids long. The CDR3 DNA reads TGTGCCAGCAGTCGAACGAGCCAGTTAGCCGGGGAGCCGTTTTTT. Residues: CASSRTSQLAGEPFF. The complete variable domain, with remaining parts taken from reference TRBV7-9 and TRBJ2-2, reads DTGVSQNPRHKITKRGQNVTFRCDPISEHNRLYWYRQTLGQGPEFLTYFQNEAQLEKSRLLSDRFSAERPKGSFSTLEIQRTEQGDSAMYLCASSRTSQLAGEPFFGEGSRLTVL.

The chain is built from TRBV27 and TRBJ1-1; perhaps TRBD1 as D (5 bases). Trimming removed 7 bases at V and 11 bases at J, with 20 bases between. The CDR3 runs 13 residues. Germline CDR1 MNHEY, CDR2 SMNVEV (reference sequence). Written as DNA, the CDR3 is TGTGCCAGCATGACTGGGAGCGGGACTCGGGCTTTCTTT. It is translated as CASMTGSGTRAFF.

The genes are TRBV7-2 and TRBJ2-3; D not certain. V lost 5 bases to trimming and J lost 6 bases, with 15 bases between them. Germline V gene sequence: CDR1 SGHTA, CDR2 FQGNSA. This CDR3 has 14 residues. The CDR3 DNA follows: TGTGCCAGCAGCCCCGGGTTCTTGAGCGATACGCAGTATTTT. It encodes CASSPGFLSDTQYF.

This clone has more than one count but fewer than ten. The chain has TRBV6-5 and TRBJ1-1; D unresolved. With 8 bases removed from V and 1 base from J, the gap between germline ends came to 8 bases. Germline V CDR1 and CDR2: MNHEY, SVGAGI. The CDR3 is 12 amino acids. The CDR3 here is CASQSTNTEAFF. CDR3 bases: TGTGCCAGCCAATCCACGAACACTGAAGCTTTCTTT.

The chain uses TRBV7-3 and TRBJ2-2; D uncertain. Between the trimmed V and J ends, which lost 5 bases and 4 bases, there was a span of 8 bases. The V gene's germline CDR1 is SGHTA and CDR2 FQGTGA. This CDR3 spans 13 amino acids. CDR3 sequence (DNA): TGTGCCAGCAGCCCTAAGGGCACCGGGGAGCTGTTTTTT. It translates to CASSPKGTGELFF.